This TCR beta chain was sequenced in a study of cytomegalovirus exposure and HLA in healthy donors. The study ran its PCR with 60 Vbeta and 13 Jbeta primers. Libraries were prepared by immunoSEQ multiplex PCR; TCRdb keeps only in-frame clonotypes and omits some of them. The profile shows about 90,000 clones, less than 65% of them singletons. The trim removed 10 bases at V and 4 bases at J, leaving 9 bases unmatched. In germline, CDR1 is SGHTA, CDR2 FQGTGA. The CDR3 spans 14 residues. The TCR originated in a woman aged 25-40 years in good health and CMV-seropositive. The gene calls are TRBV7-3 and TRBJ2-3; 9 bases map to TRBD2. Sample: PBMCs. The CDR3 coding sequence is TGTGCCATCCTTGGGGGACTAGCAGCAGATACGCAGTATTTT. Translation gives CAILGGLAADTQYF. The full variable domain, completed using reference TRBV7-3 and TRBJ2-3, is GAGVSQTPSNKVTEKGKYVELRCDPISGHTALYWYRQSLGQGPEFLIYFQGTGAADDSGLPNDRFFAVRPEGSVSTLKIQRTERGDSAVYLCAILGGLAADTQYFGPGTRLTVL.